Each of the 3 T cell receptor beta chains below was sequenced from the same sample in a study of CD8 T cells in ankylosing spondylitis. Study-level findings and limits: There was a TCR beta motif, made of fewer than 10 highly homologous variants, that appeared characteristic of ankylosing spondylitis blood.

TCRdb reprocessed the 5' RACE reads with MiXCR, giving one entry per CDR3 protein. The sample lists 500,000 or so distinct CDR3 sequences; roughly 5.3% were seen once. For these TCRs, the target antigens are not known. Material: blood, either unsorted or a sorted T cell fraction (not recorded which). Every receptor here comes from a male donor with ankylosing spondylitis.

A few counts support this clonotype. The V and J genes are TRBV7-3 and TRBJ1-4, with TRBD1 as a possible D gene (6 bases). CDR3 size: 13 residues. Germline loops: CDR1 SGHTA, CDR2 FQGTGA. The V gene lost 2 bases and the J gene lost 12 bases, with 13 bases spanning the gap. The CDR3 loop is CASSLRQGTELFF. The CDR3, as DNA: TGTGCCAGCAGCTTACGTCAGGGGACGGAACTGTTTTTT.

This clonotype was detected ten times or more. This sequence joins TRBV12-3 or TRBV12-4 and TRBJ2-7; D is undetermined. The CDR3 is 15 residues long. V was trimmed by 5 bases and J by 6 bases, leaving 20 bases between them. CDR3 in DNA: TGTGCCAGCAGTGACAATAACATGATTCTACGCGAGCAGTACTTC. Translation gives CASSDNNMILREQYF.

There are a few counts of this clonotype. The chain carries TRBV27 and TRBJ2-3; no definite D call. V was shortened by 8 bases and J by 1 base, with 13 bases between the two germline ends. Per the germline V gene, CDR1 is MNHEY and CDR2 is SMNVEV (reference sequence). There are 14 residues in the CDR3. As DNA, the CDR3 is TGTGCCAGCGGAAGGGTAGCTGGCACAGATACGCAGTATTTT. It translates to CASGRVAGTDTQYF.